Listed below are T cell receptor beta chains from one sample, sequenced in a study of shared clonotypes between healthy human individuals. Assay used: immunoSEQ multiplex PCR; TCRdb lists only in-frame clones, some missing. The sample has some 490,000 clones, around 80% seen once. The sample taken for sequencing was PBMCs. Every receptor here comes from a woman aged 40 to 50 in good health. Some clones in this sample may be carry-over from other donors' samples. Both conserved end residues are part of each CDR3. The order of the fields is D gene, V gene, J gene, clone size, CDR3 protein, CDR3 DNA. D genes are given only for firm matches. Clone sizes are given selectively: once, few, many, or a class where the clone is expanded.

D gene: NA
V gene: TRBV19
J gene: TRBJ2-6
clone size: once
CDR3 protein: CASTDRYQTSGANVLTF
CDR3 DNA: TGTGCCAGTACTGACAGGTACCAGACCTCTGGGGCCAACGTCCTGACTTTC

D gene: TRBD2
V gene: TRBV6-1
J gene: TRBJ2-4
clone size: NA
CDR3 protein: CASNRLADYKNIQYF
CDR3 DNA: TGTGCCAGCAATAGACTAGCGGACTACAAAAACATTCAGTACTTC

D gene: TRBD1
V gene: TRBV9
J gene: TRBJ1-2
clone size: NA
CDR3 protein: CASSIRQGGYGYTF
CDR3 DNA: TGTGCCAGCAGCATCCGACAGGGTGGCTATGGCTACACCTTC

D gene: TRBD1
V gene: TRBV29-1
J gene: TRBJ1-1
clone size: NA
CDR3 protein: CSGPLLGQGNTEAFF
CDR3 DNA: TGCAGCGGGCCCCTGCTGGGACAGGGGAACACTGAAGCTTTCTTT

D gene: TRBD1
V gene: TRBV19
J gene: TRBJ1-5
clone size: NA
CDR3 protein: CASSIGLGGQGKGYSNQPQHF
CDR3 DNA: TGTGCCAGTAGTATTGGTCTCGGTGGACAGGGAAAAGGGTATAGCAATCAGCCCCAGCATTTT

D gene: TRBD1
V gene: TRBV9
J gene: TRBJ2-5
clone size: NA
CDR3 protein: CASSTAGTGQETQYF
CDR3 DNA: TGTGCCAGCAGCACCGCCGGGACAGGCCAAGAGACCCAGTACTTC

D gene: NA
V gene: TRBV18
J gene: TRBJ2-7
clone size: NA
CDR3 protein: CASSPTGANEQYF
CDR3 DNA: TGTGCCAGCTCACCGACGGGGGCGAATGAGCAGTACTTC

D gene: NA
V gene: TRBV27
J gene: TRBJ2-5
clone size: NA
CDR3 protein: CASKAGPQETQYF
CDR3 DNA: TGTGCCAGCAAGGCGGGGCCCCAAGAGACCCAGTACTTC

D gene: NA
V gene: TRBV5-1
J gene: TRBJ1-1
clone size: NA
CDR3 protein: CASSLGVSTEAFF
CDR3 DNA: TGCGCCAGCAGCTTGGGTGTGAGCACTGAAGCTTTCTTT

D gene: TRBD1
V gene: TRBV11-2
J gene: TRBJ2-7
clone size: NA
CDR3 protein: CASSPRDRFHEQYF
CDR3 DNA: TGTGCCAGCAGCCCCCGGGACAGGTTCCACGAGCAGTACTTC

D gene: TRBD1
V gene: TRBV6-1
J gene: TRBJ2-1
clone size: NA
CDR3 protein: CASSEGQGQGEQFF
CDR3 DNA: TGTGCCAGCAGTGAAGGGCAGGGACAGGGTGAGCAGTTCTTC

D gene: TRBD1
V gene: TRBV5-1
J gene: TRBJ2-7
clone size: NA
CDR3 protein: CASSLSGGGYEQYF
CDR3 DNA: TGCGCCAGCAGCTTGTCAGGGGGCGGCTACGAGCAGTACTTC

D gene: TRBD2
V gene: TRBV5-1
J gene: TRBJ2-2
clone size: NA
CDR3 protein: CASSQGGRESTGELFF
CDR3 DNA: TGCGCCAGCAGCCAAGGAGGGCGGGAGAGCACCGGGGAGCTGTTTTTT

D gene: NA
V gene: TRBV7-9
J gene: TRBJ2-2
clone size: few
CDR3 protein: CASSWPRTNTGELFF
CDR3 DNA: TGTGCCAGCAGCTGGCCCAGAACGAATACCGGGGAGCTGTTTTTT

D gene: TRBD1
V gene: TRBV5-4
J gene: TRBJ1-2
clone size: NA
CDR3 protein: CASSLDRGVDYGYTF
CDR3 DNA: TGTGCCAGCAGCCTGGACAGGGGTGTTGACTATGGCTACACCTTC

D gene: TRBD2
V gene: TRBV4-2
J gene: TRBJ2-7
clone size: NA
CDR3 protein: CASSQDTLAGGSYEQYF
CDR3 DNA: TGTGCCAGCAGCCAAGATACCCTAGCGGGAGGGTCCTACGAGCAGTACTTC

D gene: TRBD2
V gene: TRBV6-4
J gene: TRBJ2-3
clone size: NA
CDR3 protein: CASSVTGGRKPDTQYF
CDR3 DNA: TGTGCCAGCAGTGTAACTGGCGGGAGAAAGCCAGATACGCAGTATTTT

D gene: NA
V gene: TRBV7-9
J gene: TRBJ1-4
clone size: NA
CDR3 protein: CASSPESGFNEKLFF
CDR3 DNA: TGTGCCAGCAGCCCCGAGTCCGGGTTTAATGAAAAACTGTTTTTT

D gene: TRBD2
V gene: TRBV28
J gene: TRBJ2-1
clone size: few
CDR3 protein: CATGRYNEQFF
CDR3 DNA: TGTGCCACCGGGAGGTACAATGAGCAGTTCTTC

D gene: NA
V gene: TRBV5-4
J gene: TRBJ2-7
clone size: NA
CDR3 protein: CASSLPPNEQYF
CDR3 DNA: TGTGCCAGCAGCTTGCCACCCAACGAGCAGTACTTC

D gene: TRBD2
V gene: TRBV6-5
J gene: TRBJ2-5
clone size: NA
CDR3 protein: CASSYGGTSRPETQYF
CDR3 DNA: TGTGCCAGCAGTTATGGCGGGACTAGCCGCCCAGAGACCCAGTACTTC

D gene: NA
V gene: TRBV9
J gene: TRBJ2-2
clone size: many
CDR3 protein: CASSVDTGELFF
CDR3 DNA: TGTGCCAGCAGCGTAGACACCGGGGAGCTGTTTTTT

D gene: TRBD2
V gene: TRBV7-6
J gene: TRBJ2-5
clone size: NA
CDR3 protein: CASSLGSRGRAWETQYF
CDR3 DNA: TGTGCCAGCAGCTTAGGTAGTCGCGGGAGGGCCTGGGAGACCCAGTACTTC

D gene: NA
V gene: TRBV5-5
J gene: TRBJ2-7
clone size: NA
CDR3 protein: CASIPEGDPYAQYF
CDR3 DNA: TGTGCCAGCATCCCTGAAGGGGACCCTTACGCGCAGTACTTC

D gene: NA
V gene: TRBV21-1
J gene: TRBJ1-1
clone size: few
CDR3 protein: CASSRTGPEAFF
CDR3 DNA: TGTGCCAGCAGCAGGACAGGGCCTGAAGCTTTCTTT

D gene: NA
V gene: TRBV5-8
J gene: TRBJ2-7
clone size: NA
CDR3 protein: CASSHTGYEQYF
CDR3 DNA: TGTGCCAGCAGCCATACGGGGTACGAGCAGTACTTC

D gene: TRBD2
V gene: TRBV14
J gene: TRBJ2-2
clone size: few
CDR3 protein: CASSQRTSGYTGELFF
CDR3 DNA: TGTGCCAGCAGCCAACGGACTAGCGGATACACCGGGGAGCTGTTTTTT

D gene: NA
V gene: TRBV7-6
J gene: TRBJ2-7
clone size: few
CDR3 protein: CASSSRDHPYEQYF
CDR3 DNA: TGTGCCAGCAGCTCCCGGGACCACCCCTACGAGCAGTACTTC